Each of the 27 T cell receptor beta chains below was sequenced from the same sample in a study of T cells in Graves' hyperthyroidism and ophthalmopathy. Template material for amplifying TCR beta CDR3 regions consisted of RNA transcripts. The HTBI primer set drove a first-round RT-PCR of the TCR CDR3. A single record per CDR3 protein comes from TCRdb applying MiXCR to the multiplex PCR reads. Of 350,000 to 400,000 distinct CDR3 sequences in the sample, about a fifth were seen once. Sequencing was carried out using blood. The receptors come from a woman younger than 30 with Graves' hyperthyroidism.

The sample holds many counts of this clonotype. This chain links TRBV24-1 with TRBJ1-1, with D possibly matching TRBD1 (5 bases). V was cut by 9 bases and J by 4 bases, with 11 bases left in between. The V gene's germline CDR1 is KGHDR and CDR2 SFDVKD. This CDR3 is 12 amino acids long. This CDR3 is CATAGFGTEAFF. In DNA, the CDR3 is TGTGCCACCGCAGGGTTTGGCACTGAAGCTTTCTTT.

This chain links TRBV7-8 with TRBJ1-5; a possible D gene is TRBD1 (5 bases). The V gene's germline CDR1 is SGHVS and CDR2 FQNEAQ. The CDR3 is 16 residues long. The V end lost 2 bases, the J end lost 6 bases, and 17 bases lay between the germline ends. For the CDR3, the DNA is TGTGCCAGCAGCTTACCAGGGAAGTACAGAAGTCAGCCCCAGCATTTT. Translating it yields CASSLPGKYRSQPQHF.

CDR3 sequence (DNA): TGTGCCAGCAGTTGGGGCGGGGGCCACTACGAGCAGTACTTC. Translated: CASSWGGGHYEQYF. The chain uses TRBV28 and TRBJ2-7; perhaps TRBD2 as D (7 bases). Trimming removed 4 bases from V and 3 bases from J, with 13 bases in between. The CDR3 loop spans 14 amino acids. CDR1 MDHEN and CDR2 SYDVKM come from the germline V gene. The entire variable domain, with the rest obtained from reference TRBV28 and TRBJ2-7, is as follows: DVKVTQSSRYLVKRTGEKVFLECVQDMDHENMFWYRQDPGLGLRLIYFSYDVKMKEKGDIPEGYSVSREKKERFSLILESASTNQTSMYLCASSWGGGHYEQYFGPGTRLTVT.

This clonotype was found many times. The CDR3 bases are TGTGCCAGCAAATCAGTTATGAACACTGAAGCTTTCTTT. It translates to CASKSVMNTEAFF. The gene calls are TRBV2 and TRBJ1-1; the D is unclear. V gave up 7 bases and J gave up 0 bases, with 9 bases separating them. CDR3 length: 13 amino acids. Germline CDR1 is SNHLY and CDR2 is FYNNEI.

In this sample, this clonotype turned up many times. V gene TRBV6-5 combines with J gene TRBJ2-4, with 7 bases matching TRBD2. Per the germline V gene, CDR1 is MNHEY and CDR2 is SVGAGI. Trimming cost V 2 bases and J 1 base; bases outside gene matches: 2. This CDR3 spans 15 amino acids. CDR3 nucleotide sequence: TGTGCCAGCAGTTACGGGGGGGAGGCCAAAAACATTCAGTACTTC. Amino acids: CASSYGGEAKNIQYF.

This clonotype was recorded many times. The genes are TRBV4-1 and TRBJ1-5; no definite D call. CDR3 size: 13 residues. CDR1 MGHRA and CDR2 YSYEKL come from the germline V gene. V was clipped by 1 base and J by 8 bases, with 9 bases between them. CDR3 sequence (DNA): TGCGCCAGCAGCCAAGGGCTCGAGGAGCCCCAGCATTTT. Its protein is CASSQGLEEPQHF.

The chain recombines TRBV29-1 with TRBJ1-2, with D possibly matching TRBD1 (5 bases). The CDR3 is 14 residues long. Per the germline V gene, CDR1 is SQVTM and CDR2 is ANQGSEA. Deletions cut 0 bases from V and 4 bases from J, with 12 bases between. This CDR3 reads CSVEEGAGAYGYTF. The CDR3 DNA sequence: TGCAGCGTTGAAGAAGGGGCAGGCGCCTATGGCTACACCTTC.

Many counts were recorded for this clonotype. The chain links TRBV29-1 to TRBJ1-2; 8 bases match TRBD1. J gave up 4 bases and V 4 bases, and 8 bases lay outside the gene matches. Germline V gene lookup returns CDR1 SQVTM and CDR2 ANQGSEA. The CDR3 is 14 residues long. CDR3 nucleotides: TGCAGCGTTGTTACCGGGACAGGCAGCTATGGCTACACCTTC. As protein: CSVVTGTGSYGYTF. Variable domain in full (rest from reference TRBV29-1 and TRBJ1-2): SAVISQKPSRDICQRGTSLTIQCQVDSQVTMMFWYRQQPGQSLTLIATANQGSEATYESGFVIDKFPISRPNLTFSTLTVSNMSPEDSSIYLCSVVTGTGSYGYTFGSGTRLTVV.

This clonotype was seen many times. The junction departs from germline at one end; a sequencing error may be responsible. V is TRBV12-3 or TRBV12-4 and J is TRBJ1-5, with D possibly TRBD1 on 5 matching bases. The CDR3 is 14 amino acids. The CDR3 reads CASSRGTSHQPQHF. The CDR3 DNA sequence: TGTGCCAGCAGTCGGGGGACTTCCCATCAGCCCCAACATTTT.

This clonotype was seen many times. This chain uses TRBV27 with TRBJ1-6; D is possibly TRBD1 (6 bases). Trimming stripped 3 bases from V and 10 bases from J, with 13 bases between. Per germline, CDR1 MNHEY and CDR2 SMNVEV (reference sequence). CDR3 length: 14 amino acids. CDR3 loop: CASSLAGGGSPLHF. CDR3 nucleotides: TGTGCCAGCAGTTTGGCCGGGGGCGGGTCACCCCTCCACTTT.

In this sample, this clonotype turned up many times. V and J are TRBV2 and TRBJ1-2; maybe TRBD1 (5 bases). The germline gives CDR1 SNHLY, CDR2 FYNNEI. Trimming left V 7 bases short and J 4 bases short, with 13 bases between. The length of the CDR3 is 13 residues. CDR3 sequence (DNA): TGTGCCAGCAAGGACACACGAAGCTATGGCTACACCTTC. Protein sequence: CASKDTRSYGYTF.

This clonotype came up many times. The junction departs from germline at one end; a sequencing error may be responsible. This chain links TRBV5-6 with TRBJ1-1, with a tentative D call TRBD1 (5 bases). Germline V gives CDR1 SGHDT, CDR2 YYEEEE. The CDR3 has 13 amino acids. The CDR3 DNA sequence: TGTGCCAGCAGCTTGGAATCGTACGGGACTGCCATTTTT. This sequence encodes CASSLESYGTAIF.

This clonotype showed up just a few times. J is TRBJ1-1 and V is TRBV2; D is undetermined. The germline CDR1 and CDR2 sequences are SNHLY and FYNNEI. V shed 4 bases and J shed 1 base, with 16 bases lying between them. The length of the CDR3 is 16 residues. CDR3 coding DNA: TGTGCCAGCAGTGTTATAGGAGTTGGAGGGAACACTGAAGCTTTCTTT. Protein sequence: CASSVIGVGGNTEAFF. Full variable domain (missing parts from reference TRBV2 and TRBJ1-1): EPEVTQTPSHQVTQMGQEVILRCVPISNHLYFYWYRQILGQKVEFLVSFYNNEISEKSEIFDDQFSVERPDGSNFTLKIRSTKLEDSAMYFCASSVIGVGGNTEAFFGQGTRLTVV.

A remark on this clonotype: This may come from a read error, since a much larger clone is one base off. The rearrangement joins TRBV12-3 or TRBV12-4 to TRBJ2-5; D possibly corresponds to TRBD2 (5 bases). CDR3 length: 14 amino acids. CDR3 sequence reads: CASSFSGGRETKYF. CDR3 sequence (DNA): TGTGCCAGCAGTTTTTCTGGCGGTAGGGAGACCAAGTACTTC.

The rearrangement joins TRBV6-1 to TRBJ1-5; D is possibly TRBD1 (6 bases). The germline gives CDR1 MNHNS, CDR2 SASEGT. V gave up 2 bases and J gave up 9 bases, with 14 bases separating them. The CDR3 is 14 residues long. CDR3 in DNA: TGTGCCAGCAGTGAAATCGGAGGGGGGGGGCCCCAGCATTTT. Its translation is CASSEIGGGGPQHF.

This clonotype has at least ten counts. The chain joins TRBV29-1 to TRBJ1-2; D uncertain. This CDR3 is built from 14 residues. V lost 6 bases to trimming and J lost 0 bases, with 14 bases between them. Germline lookup yields CDR1 SQVTM and CDR2 ANQGSEA. The CDR3 region is CSVRWPKANYGYTF. The CDR3 bases are TGCAGCGTCCGCTGGCCCAAAGCTAACTATGGCTACACCTTC.

This clonotype was recorded many times. The DNA of the CDR3 is TGCAGTGCTAATTCGGGACAGGGCAACACTGAAGCTTTCTTT. Translation gives CSANSGQGNTEAFF. V and J are TRBV20-1 and TRBJ1-1, with 9 bases identical to TRBD1. The junction had 5 bases not matched to a gene; V was cut back by 4 bases and J by 2 bases. The CDR3 consists of 14 residues. Germline CDR1 reads DFQATT; CDR2 reads SNEGSKA (reference sequence).

This sequence joins TRBV27 and TRBJ2-7; D may be TRBD1 or TRBD2 (5 bases each). The germline V gene has CDR1 MNHEY and CDR2 SMNVEV (reference sequence). The ends were cut back, 5 bases at V and 3 bases at J, with 14 bases in the middle. The CDR3 sequence is 14 residues long. CDR3 sequence: CASSRGTAIYEQYF. CDR3 DNA: TGTGCCAGCAGTAGAGGGACCGCAATCTACGAGCAGTACTTC.

The rearrangement joins TRBV29-1 to TRBJ1-1, with D uncertain. Germline V gene lookup returns CDR1 SQVTM and CDR2 ANQGSEA. V gave up 7 bases and J gave up 3 bases, with 9 bases separating them. The CDR3 is 11 amino acids. The CDR3 region has the DNA TGCAGCGCCGGCATGTACACTGAAGCTTTCTTT. Translating it yields CSAGMYTEAFF.

This clonotype was counted ten times or more. The J gene is TRBJ1-1, the V gene TRBV10-1; 9 positions agree with TRBD1. Germline values: CDR1 WNHNN, CDR2 SYGVQD (reference sequence). This CDR3 is 15 amino acids long. Trimming at V came to 2 bases and at J to 5 bases, leaving 6 bases not matched to a gene. CDR3 nucleotide sequence: TGCGCCAGCAGTGAGGAGGGACAGGGAGGGACTGAAGCTTTCTTT. It translates to CASSEEGQGGTEAFF.

The rearrangement joins TRBV9 to TRBJ1-2; D is uncertain. The CDR3 is 14 amino acids. Trimming stripped 0 bases from V and 4 bases from J, with 10 bases between. Per the germline V gene, CDR1 is SGDLS and CDR2 is YYNGEE. The CDR3 nucleotides read TGTGCCAGCAGCGTAGAAGCGGTGGGCTATGGCTACACCTTC. Encoded protein: CASSVEAVGYGYTF.

This clonotype was recorded at least ten times. The chain recombines TRBV7-6 with TRBJ2-5; D is unresolved. The germline V gene has CDR1 SGHVS and CDR2 FNYEAQ. Trimming pared 5 bases from V and 0 bases from J, leaving 7 bases between. This CDR3 has 13 residues. CDR3 in amino acids: CASSRWDQETQYF. CDR3 nucleotide sequence: TGTGCCAGCAGCCGATGGGACCAAGAGACCCAGTACTTC.

The V gene is TRBV20-1, the J gene TRBJ1-5; a weak D match, TRBD1 (6 bases). V was clipped by 3 bases and J by 6 bases, with 15 bases between them. The CDR3 covers 14 residues. Germline V gene data show CDR1 as DFQATT and CDR2 as SNEGSKA (reference sequence). In DNA, the CDR3 is TGCAGTGCTAGTCCTCAGGGGAGAGGTCAGCCCCAGCATTTT. It is translated as CSASPQGRGQPQHF.

This clonotype has at least ten counts. Here the CDR3 DNA reads TGCAGTGCTAGATGGGGACAGGGATCCTACGAGCAGTACTTC. As protein: CSARWGQGSYEQYF. This chain uses TRBV20-1 with TRBJ2-7; TRBD1 matches at 9 bases. The germline CDR1 and CDR2 sequences are DFQATT and SNEGSKA (reference sequence). The CDR3 has 14 residues. V lost 2 bases, J lost 1 base, and 3 bases stayed unmatched.

This clonotype was detected many times. This chain uses TRBV24-1 with TRBJ2-7; the D gene could be TRBD1 or TRBD2 (5 bases each). Trimming stripped 5 bases from V and 3 bases from J, with 16 bases between. This CDR3 has 15 amino acids. Germline values: CDR1 KGHDR, CDR2 SFDVKD. CDR3 sequence (DNA): TGTGCCACCAGTGCCTTGTCGGGGCCGGGCTACGAGCAGTACTTC. This translates into CATSALSGPGYEQYF.

In nucleotides, the CDR3 is TGTGCCAGCAGCCGGCCGGGGGGGCTCGCCACCGGGGAGCTGTTTTTT. It yields the protein CASSRPGGLATGELFF. The V gene is TRBV7-3, the J gene TRBJ2-2; TRBD2 matches 8 bases. CDR1 is SGHTA and CDR2 is FQGTGA in the germline V gene. The CDR3 runs 16 residues. V lost 5 bases to trimming and J lost 4 bases; unmatched junction nucleotides: 9.

This clonotype was seen at least ten times. The rearrangement joins TRBV11-2 to TRBJ2-5; D may match TRBD1 or TRBD2 (6 bases each). CDR1 and CDR2 from the germline V gene are SGHAT and FQNNGV. V was clipped by 4 bases and J by 1 base, with 10 bases between them. CDR3 length: 14 amino acids. The CDR3 DNA reads TGTGCCAGCAGCTACGGGGGCGTCCAAGAGACCCAGTACTTC. This encodes CASSYGGVQETQYF.